These 10 T cell receptor beta chains were all obtained from the same sample, sequenced in a study of technical replicates of blood from a handful of donors. Assay: immunoSEQ multiplex PCR; the TCRdb copy retains only in-frame clones and omits some. The table has about 84,000 clones, roughly 98% seen once. Sample: T cells isolated from PBMCs. The receptors here all came from a human donor in good health.

Turning to this clone: The junction departs from the called germline gene at one end, perhaps through a read error. V and J are TRBV28 and TRBJ1-1; D is uncertain. Germline assignment: CDR1 MDHEN and CDR2 SYDVKM. This CDR3 has 14 amino acids. The CDR3, as DNA: TGTGCCAGCAGCTCTACAACGCCCCCGGGAAGTTTTGGGTTT. Amino acids: CASSSTTPPGSFGF.

The J gene is TRBJ1-2, the V gene TRBV14; D is perhaps TRBD1 (5 bases). The CDR3 is 14 amino acids. The V and J ends lost 2 bases and 8 bases respectively, with 15 bases between them. Germline V gene data show CDR1 as SGHDN and CDR2 as FVKESK. For the CDR3, the DNA is TGTGCCAGCAGCCAAACACGGGGGGGAATCGGCTACACCTTC. Translating it yields CASSQTRGGIGYTF. Complete variable domain (other parts from reference TRBV14 and TRBJ1-2): EAGVTQFPSHSVIEKGQTVTLRCDPISGHDNLYWYRRVMGKEIKFLLHFVKESKQDESGMPNNRFLAERTGGTYSTLKVQPAELEDSGVYFCASSQTRGGIGYTFGSGTRLTVV.

V is TRBV28 and J is TRBJ1-2; TRBD1 matches at 7 bases. The CDR3 runs to 12 residues. Looked up from germline, CDR1 is MDHEN and CDR2 is SYDVKM. J gave up 8 bases and V 5 bases, and 5 bases lay outside the gene matches. The CDR3 region is CASSTGARGYTF. Written as DNA, the CDR3 is TGTGCCAGCAGTACAGGGGCGAGGGGCTACACCTTC.

The gene calls are TRBV28 and TRBJ2-7, with 13 bases fitting TRBD2. The V gene end was trimmed by 5 bases and the J gene end by 5 bases; junction bases not matched to a gene: 6. The germline gives CDR1 MDHEN, CDR2 SYDVKM. The CDR3 covers 15 residues. CDR3 region: CASSIGLAGVNEQYF. The CDR3 region has the DNA TGTGCCAGCAGTATCGGACTAGCGGGAGTAAACGAGCAGTACTTC.

The chain is built from TRBV28 and TRBJ2-7; D may be TRBD2 (5 bases). CDR1 and CDR2 (germline): MDHEN, SYDVKM. CDR3 length equals 14 residues. V was cut by 8 bases and J by 3 bases, with 17 bases left in between. The CDR3 loop is CASRFEGFSYEQYF. CDR3 sequence (DNA): TGTGCCAGCCGATTTGAGGGTTTCAGCTACGAGCAGTACTTC. The variable domain in full, completed from reference TRBV28 and TRBJ2-7, reads DVKVTQSSRYLVKRTGEKVFLECVQDMDHENMFWYRQDPGLGLRLIYFSYDVKMKEKGDIPEGYSVSREKKERFSLILESASTNQTSMYLCASRFEGFSYEQYFGPGTRLTVT.

The CDR3 DNA reads as TGTGCCAGCAGCTTAGGGACAAGCGGAAACACCATATATTTT. Encoded protein: CASSLGTSGNTIYF. This chain joins TRBV11-3 and TRBJ1-3, with D perhaps TRBD1 (5 bases). CDR1 is SGHNT and CDR2 is YENEEA in the germline V gene. This CDR3 spans 14 amino acids. Trimming left V 1 base short and J 4 bases short, with 8 bases between.

The V call is TRBV27, the J call TRBJ1-1, with 8 positions matching TRBD1. Germline assignment: CDR1 MNHEY and CDR2 SMNVEV (reference sequence). Trimming took 5 bases from V and 4 from J; bases not matched to a gene: 9. The CDR3 consists of 15 residues. The CDR3 is CASSLTTGVVTEAFF. The DNA for the CDR3 is TGTGCCAGCAGTCTAACGACAGGGGTGGTCACTGAAGCTTTCTTT.

The V and J genes are TRBV10-3 and TRBJ2-7; a weak D match, TRBD1 (6 bases). This CDR3 is built from 14 residues. V was clipped by 1 base and J by 2 bases, with 9 bases between them. Germline V gives CDR1 ENHRY, CDR2 SYGVKD. The CDR3 spells CAISEFGQPYEQYF. CDR3 in DNA: TGTGCCATCAGTGAGTTCGGACAGCCCTACGAGCAGTACTTC.

This chain uses TRBV6-1 with TRBJ2-3; 10 bases are a match to TRBD2. Per germline, CDR1 MNHNS and CDR2 SASEGT. This CDR3 comprises 14 residues. J lost 2 bases, V lost 6 bases, and 2 bases had no gene match. The CDR3 loop reads CASRAGGPTDTQYF. The CDR3 DNA reads TGTGCCAGCAGAGCGGGAGGGCCCACAGATACGCAGTATTTT.

V is TRBV7-3 and J is TRBJ2-1, with TRBD1 matching over 7 bases. The CDR3 contains 15 residues. V was clipped by 5 bases and J by 4 bases; unmatched bases: 8. Germline assignment: CDR1 SGHTA and CDR2 FQGTGA. The CDR3 bases are TGTGCCAGCAGCCCCTCCGGGACAGCTTACAATGAGCAGTTCTTC. It is translated as CASSPSGTAYNEQFF.